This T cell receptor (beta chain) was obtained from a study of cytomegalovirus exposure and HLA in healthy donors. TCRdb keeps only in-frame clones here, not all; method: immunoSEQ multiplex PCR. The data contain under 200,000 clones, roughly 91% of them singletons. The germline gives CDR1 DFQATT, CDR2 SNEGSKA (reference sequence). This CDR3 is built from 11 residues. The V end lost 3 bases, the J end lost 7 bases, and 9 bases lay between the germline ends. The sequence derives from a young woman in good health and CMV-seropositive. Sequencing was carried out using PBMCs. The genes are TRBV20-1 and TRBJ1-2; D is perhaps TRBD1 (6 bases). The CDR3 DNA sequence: TGCAGTGCTAGTACGACAGGTGGCTACACCTTC. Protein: CSASTTGGYTF.